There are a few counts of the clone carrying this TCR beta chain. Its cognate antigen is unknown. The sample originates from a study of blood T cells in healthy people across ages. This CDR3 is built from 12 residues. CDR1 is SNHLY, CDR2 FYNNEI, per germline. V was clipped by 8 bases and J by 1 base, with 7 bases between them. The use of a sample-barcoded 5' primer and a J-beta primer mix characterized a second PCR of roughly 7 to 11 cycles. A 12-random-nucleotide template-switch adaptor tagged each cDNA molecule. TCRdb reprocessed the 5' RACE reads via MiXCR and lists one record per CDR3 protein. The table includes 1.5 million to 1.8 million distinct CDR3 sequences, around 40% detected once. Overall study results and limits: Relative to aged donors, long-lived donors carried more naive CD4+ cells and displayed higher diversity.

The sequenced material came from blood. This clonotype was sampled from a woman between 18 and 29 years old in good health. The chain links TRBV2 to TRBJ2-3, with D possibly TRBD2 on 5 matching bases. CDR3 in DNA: TGTGCCAGCCGGGATCGCACAGATACGCAGTATTTT. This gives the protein CASRDRTDTQYF.